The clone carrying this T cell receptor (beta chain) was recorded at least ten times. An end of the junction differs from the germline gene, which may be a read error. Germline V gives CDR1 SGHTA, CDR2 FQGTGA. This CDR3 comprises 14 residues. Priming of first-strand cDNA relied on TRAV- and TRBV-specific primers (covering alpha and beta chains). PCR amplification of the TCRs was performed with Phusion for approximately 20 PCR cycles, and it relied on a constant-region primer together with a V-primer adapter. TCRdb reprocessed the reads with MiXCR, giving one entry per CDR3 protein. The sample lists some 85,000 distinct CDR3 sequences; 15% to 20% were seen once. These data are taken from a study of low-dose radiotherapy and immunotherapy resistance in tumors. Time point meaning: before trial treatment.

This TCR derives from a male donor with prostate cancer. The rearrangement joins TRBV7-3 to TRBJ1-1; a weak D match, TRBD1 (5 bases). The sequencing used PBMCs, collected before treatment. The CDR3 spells CASSLGRANSEAFF. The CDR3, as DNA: TGTGCCAGCAGCTTGGGCAGGGCGAACTCTGAAGCTTTCTTT.